This T cell receptor beta chain was captured in a study of T cells after yellow fever vaccination. Template switching with 5'RACE generated the TCR cDNA and added a universal primer site and UMIs. From the 5' RACE reads, TCRdb called clonotypes with MiXCR, one entry per CDR3 protein. This table holds approximately 70,000 distinct CDR3 sequences, more than 5.5% found once. This CDR3 has 12 amino acids. V was pared by 7 bases and J by 7 bases, with 13 bases between. Germline loops: CDR1 SNHLY, CDR2 FYNNEI. This clonotype occurred a few times. Its antigen is as yet unknown. Study-level findings and limits: The presence of abundant clonotypes contaminating from the bulk population was possible in FACS-sorted repertoires. Detected again after the booster were most primary-vaccination clones, at 96% CD4 and approximately 85% CD8. The study found a weaker secondary response that peaked faster, day 5 versus 15.

This sequence originates from a man aged 18 to 30 who received the YFV17D yellow fever vaccine. Sequencing was performed on CD8+ T cells sorted from PBMCs, taken more than 8 days after the first yellow fever vaccination. The chain joins TRBV2 to TRBJ1-2; D is undetermined. CDR3 region: CASTGLGPGYTF. In nucleotides, the CDR3 is TGTGCCAGCACCGGACTTGGGCCTGGCTACACCTTC.